This TCR beta chain originates from a study of glioma-infiltrating T cells. Study-level findings and limits: Non-neoplastic patients had below-expected tissue-blood divergence, while all gliomas exceeded expectation. CDR3 overlap between tissue and blood was very small.

Trimming stripped 5 bases from V and 7 bases from J, with 14 bases between. The CDR3 spans 12 residues. From germline, CDR1 is DFQATT and CDR2 SNEGSKA (reference sequence). The iRepertoire nested amplicon-rescue multiplex PCR amplified TCR alpha and beta CDR3s from RNA. Tissue mRNA or PBMC total RNA, 100-400 ng, went into one-step reverse transcription and amplification. TCRdb re-derived calls from the multiplex PCR reads in MiXCR, one entry per CDR3 protein. The sample lists around 180,000 distinct CDR3 sequences, more than 35% occurring once. About this clonotype: Its antigen remains unidentified.

This clonotype was sampled from a human donor with low-grade glioma or glioblastoma, undergoing nonglioma brain surgery, or in good health (not recorded which). The material sequenced was glioma tissue, nonneoplastic brain tissue, or PBMCs (not recorded which). This chain joins TRBV20-1 and TRBJ1-1; D possibly corresponds to TRBD1 (5 bases). CDR3 loop: CSASERGNEAFF. As DNA, the CDR3 is TGCAGTGCTTCGGAAAGGGGCAATGAAGCTTTCTTT.